This TCR beta chain emerged from a study of blood T cell repertoires in COVID-19. Study-level background: Sites in the United States, Italy and Spain provided acute and convalescent COVID-19 samples. The analysed material was cDNA or gDNA that came from T cells, B-cell-depleted T cells, or PBMCs.

Trimming at V came to 5 bases and at J to 2 bases, leaving 6 bases not matched to a gene. The CDR3 length is 15 residues. Germline lookup yields CDR1 LNHDA and CDR2 SQIVND (reference sequence). Original processing notes: For nucleated cells, counts were estimated from reference gene primer amplification. Produced via immunoSEQ multiplex PCR; TCRdb's table is partial and in-frame only. That table supplies the V and J calls and clone size; D and trimming were determined from the DNA. The data show roughly 250,000 clones, 84% seen once. The sample comprised peripheral blood. The sequence was obtained from a human donor in a cohort sampled during active COVID-19. V gene TRBV19 combines with J gene TRBJ2-7, with 10 bases that match TRBD1. CDR3: CASSLPGQGTYEQYF. The DNA for the CDR3 is TGTGCCAGTAGTCTACCGGGACAGGGGACCTACGAGCAGTACTTC.